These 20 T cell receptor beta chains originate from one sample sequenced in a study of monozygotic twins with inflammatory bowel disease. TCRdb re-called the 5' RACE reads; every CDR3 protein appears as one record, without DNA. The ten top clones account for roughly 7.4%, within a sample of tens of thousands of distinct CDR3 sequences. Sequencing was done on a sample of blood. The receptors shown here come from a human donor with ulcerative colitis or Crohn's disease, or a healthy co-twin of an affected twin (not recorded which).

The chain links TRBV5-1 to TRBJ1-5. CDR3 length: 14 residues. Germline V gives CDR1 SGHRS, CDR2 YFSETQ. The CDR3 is CASSPDGSNQPQHF.

CDR3: CATTGLATYNEQFF. The chain carries TRBV10-3 and TRBJ2-1; TCRdb indicates TRBD2, and absent DNA this call remains unverified. The CDR3 is 14 residues long. Looked up from germline, CDR1 is ENHRY and CDR2 is SYGVKD.

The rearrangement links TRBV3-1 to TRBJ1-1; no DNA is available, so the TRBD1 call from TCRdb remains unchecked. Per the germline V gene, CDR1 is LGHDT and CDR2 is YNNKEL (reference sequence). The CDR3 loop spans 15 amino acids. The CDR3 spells CASSERTGGGTEAFF. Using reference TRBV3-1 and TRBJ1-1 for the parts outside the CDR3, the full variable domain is DTAVSQTPKYLVTQMGNDKSIKCEQNLGHDTMYWYKQDSKKFLKIMFSYNNKELIINETVPNRFSPKSPDKAHLNLHINSLELGDSAVYFCASSERTGGGTEAFFGQGTRLTVV.

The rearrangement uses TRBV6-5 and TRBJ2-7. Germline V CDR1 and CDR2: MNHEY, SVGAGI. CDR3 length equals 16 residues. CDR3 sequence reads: CASSYSIQHNSYEQYF.

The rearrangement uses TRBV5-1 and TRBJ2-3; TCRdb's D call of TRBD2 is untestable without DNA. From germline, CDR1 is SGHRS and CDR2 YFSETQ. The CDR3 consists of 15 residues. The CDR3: CASLERGGTTDTQYF.

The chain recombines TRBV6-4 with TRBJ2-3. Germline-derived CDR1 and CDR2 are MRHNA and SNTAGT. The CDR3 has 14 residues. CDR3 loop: CASSDTGIADTQYF.

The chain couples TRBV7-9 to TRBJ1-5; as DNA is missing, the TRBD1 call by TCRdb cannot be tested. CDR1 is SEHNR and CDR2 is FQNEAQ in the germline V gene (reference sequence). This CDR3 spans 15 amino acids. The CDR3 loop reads CASSLRGDSNQPQHF.

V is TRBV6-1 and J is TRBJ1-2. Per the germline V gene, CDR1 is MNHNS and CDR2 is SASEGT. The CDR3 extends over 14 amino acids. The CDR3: CASSPGEGWYGYTF.

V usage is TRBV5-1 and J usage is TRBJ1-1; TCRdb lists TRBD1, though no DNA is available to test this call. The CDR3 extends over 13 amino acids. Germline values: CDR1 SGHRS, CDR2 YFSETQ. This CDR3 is CASSSGDSTEAFF.

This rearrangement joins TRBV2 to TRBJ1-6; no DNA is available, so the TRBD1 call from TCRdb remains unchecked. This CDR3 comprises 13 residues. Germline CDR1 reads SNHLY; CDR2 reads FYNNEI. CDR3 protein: CASRGTRNSPLHF. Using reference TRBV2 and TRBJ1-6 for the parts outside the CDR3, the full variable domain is EPEVTQTPSHQVTQMGQEVILRCVPISNHLYFYWYRQILGQKVEFLVSFYNNEISEKSEIFDDQFSVERPDGSNFTLKIRSTKLEDSAMYFCASRGTRNSPLHFGNGTRLTVT.

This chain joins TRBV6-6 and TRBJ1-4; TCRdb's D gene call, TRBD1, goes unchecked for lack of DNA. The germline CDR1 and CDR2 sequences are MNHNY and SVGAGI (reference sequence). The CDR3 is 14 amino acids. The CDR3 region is CASRTRGTNEKLFF.

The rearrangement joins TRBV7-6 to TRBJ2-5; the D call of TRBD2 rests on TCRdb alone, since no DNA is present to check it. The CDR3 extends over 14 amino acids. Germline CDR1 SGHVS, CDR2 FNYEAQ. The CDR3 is CASSLAAGQETQYF.

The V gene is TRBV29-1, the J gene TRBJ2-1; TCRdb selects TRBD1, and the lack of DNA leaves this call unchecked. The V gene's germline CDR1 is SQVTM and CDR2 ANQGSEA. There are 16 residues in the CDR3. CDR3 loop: CSVKGAGGPYYNEQFF.

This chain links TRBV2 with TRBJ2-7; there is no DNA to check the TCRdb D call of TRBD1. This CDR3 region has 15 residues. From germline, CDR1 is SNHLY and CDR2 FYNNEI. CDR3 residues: CASREQGLSSYEQYF.

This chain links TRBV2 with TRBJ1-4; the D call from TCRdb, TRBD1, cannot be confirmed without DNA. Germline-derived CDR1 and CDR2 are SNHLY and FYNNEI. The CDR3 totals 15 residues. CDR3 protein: CASSVLQGWNEKLFF.

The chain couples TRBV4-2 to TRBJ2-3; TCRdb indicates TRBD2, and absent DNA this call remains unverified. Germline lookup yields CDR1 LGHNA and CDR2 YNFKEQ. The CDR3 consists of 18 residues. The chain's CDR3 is CASSQVLMAGGATDTQYF.

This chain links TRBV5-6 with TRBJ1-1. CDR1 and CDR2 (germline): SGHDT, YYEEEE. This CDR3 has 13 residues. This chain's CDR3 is CASSLGLSTEAFF.

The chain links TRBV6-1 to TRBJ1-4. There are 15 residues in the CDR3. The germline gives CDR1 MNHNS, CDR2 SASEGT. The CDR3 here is CASRFRLREGEKLFF.

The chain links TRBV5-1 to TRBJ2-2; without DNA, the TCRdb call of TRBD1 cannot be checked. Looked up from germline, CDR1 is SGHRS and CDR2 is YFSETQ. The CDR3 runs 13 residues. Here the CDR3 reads CASSWTGTGELFF.

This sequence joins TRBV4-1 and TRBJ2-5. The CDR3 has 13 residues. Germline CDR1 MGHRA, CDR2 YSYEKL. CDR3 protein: CASSRNNQETQYF.